The table lists the clone carrying this TCR beta chain with a few counts. The antigen remains unidentified. The data were taken from a study of T cell repertoires in cytomegalovirus infection. Study details: Epitope selection comprised recently identified HLA-C-restricted CMV epitopes and well-studied HLA-B-restricted CMV epitopes. An indication of both CMV infection and matching HLA type came from public TCR beta signatures. Notes on the study in general: Clonotype analysis showed dominance of the ex vivo response by HLA-C-restricted CMV-specific TCR beta clonotypes.

TCRdb re-called the reads with MiXCR, one entry per CDR3 protein. The sample holds about 470,000 distinct CDR3 sequences, approximately 40% seen once. The CDR3 extends over 11 amino acids. V shed 4 bases, J shed 13 bases, and the junction held 5 bases outside the gene matches. The source material was cultured PBMCs, sampled from culture after CMV antigen stimulation. The gene calls are TRBV12-3 or TRBV12-4 and TRBJ2-3; 7 nucleotides line up with TRBD1. The sequence came from a human donor in good health (CMV status not recorded). Some clones in this sample may be carry-over from other donors' samples. The CDR3 DNA follows: TGTGCCAGCAGTTCCCGACAGGGCGAGTATTTT. Translating it yields CASSSRQGEYF.